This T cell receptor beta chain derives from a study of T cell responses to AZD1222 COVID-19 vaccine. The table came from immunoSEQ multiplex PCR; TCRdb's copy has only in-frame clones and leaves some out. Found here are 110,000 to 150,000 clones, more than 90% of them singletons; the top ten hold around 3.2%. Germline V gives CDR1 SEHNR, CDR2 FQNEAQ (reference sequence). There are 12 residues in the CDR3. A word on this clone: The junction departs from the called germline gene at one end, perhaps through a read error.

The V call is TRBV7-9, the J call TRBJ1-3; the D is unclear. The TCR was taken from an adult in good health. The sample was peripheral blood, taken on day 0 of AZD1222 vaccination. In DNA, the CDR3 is TGTGCCAGCAGCTCCCTTGGAGACACCATATATTTT. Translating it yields CASSSLGDTIYF.